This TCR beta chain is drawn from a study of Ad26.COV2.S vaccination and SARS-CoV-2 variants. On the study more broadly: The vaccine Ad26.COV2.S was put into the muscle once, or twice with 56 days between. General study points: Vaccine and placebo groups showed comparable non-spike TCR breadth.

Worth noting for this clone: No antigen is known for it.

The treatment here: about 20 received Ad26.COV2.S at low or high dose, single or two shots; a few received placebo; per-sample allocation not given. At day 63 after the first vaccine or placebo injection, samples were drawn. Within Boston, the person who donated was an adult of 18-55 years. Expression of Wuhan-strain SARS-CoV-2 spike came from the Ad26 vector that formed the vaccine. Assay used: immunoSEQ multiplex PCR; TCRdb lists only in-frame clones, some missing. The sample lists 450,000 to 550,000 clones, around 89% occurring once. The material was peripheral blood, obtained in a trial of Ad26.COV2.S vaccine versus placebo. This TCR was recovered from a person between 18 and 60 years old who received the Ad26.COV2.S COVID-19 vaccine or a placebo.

CDR3 nucleotide sequence: TGTGCCAGCAGTCGACAGGGGGTCCCCACAGATACGCAGTATTTT. Translated: CASSRQGVPTDTQYF. The chain joins TRBV14 to TRBJ2-3; the match to TRBD1 covers 9 bases. The CDR3 has 15 amino acids. Germline assignment: CDR1 SGHDN and CDR2 FVKESK. The V gene end was trimmed by 6 bases and the J gene end by 2 bases; junction bases not matched to a gene: 6.